These T cell receptor beta chains were read from a single sample in a study of T cell changes during pregnancy in multiple sclerosis. Clones were read by immunoSEQ multiplex PCR, and TCRdb kept only the in-frame ones, dropping some. Here the sample spans tens of thousands of clones, roughly 89% being singletons. The sample here was CD4+ T cells from peripheral blood mononuclear cells, taken in the first trimester of pregnancy. The receptors derive from a female donor in good health, enrolled as a control in a pregnancy study. The CDR3 runs from the conserved cysteine through the conserved F or W. Fields, in order: CDR3 DNA, CDR3 protein, D gene, J gene, V gene, clone size. D genes are given only for firm matches. Clone size is given for some rows only: seen once, a few or many times, or a class if the clone is expanded.

DNA: TGTGCCAGTAGTATCAGGGGGCAGGGGTCTATCTACAATGAGCAGTTCTTC
CDR3: CASSIRGQGSIYNEQFF
D: TRBD1
J: TRBJ2-1
V: TRBV19
size: few

DNA: TGCGCCAGCAGCCAAGGGAGACTAGCGGGGGGGCATGAGCAGTTCTTC
CDR3: CASSQGRLAGGHEQFF
D: TRBD2
J: TRBJ2-1
V: TRBV4-1
size: NA

DNA: TGCGCCAGCAGCTTGGAAGGACAGATAAACACCATATATTTT
CDR3: CASSLEGQINTIYF
D: NA
J: TRBJ1-3
V: TRBV5-1
size: NA

DNA: TGTGCCAGCAGCTTAGCTGGGGGCGGTAACTATGGCTACACCTTC
CDR3: CASSLAGGGNYGYTF
D: NA
J: TRBJ1-2
V: TRBV7-2
size: NA

DNA: TGTGCCAGTAGTTTAGACCGACTCAGAGATGGCTACACCTTC
CDR3: CASSLDRLRDGYTF
D: NA
J: TRBJ1-2
V: TRBV19
size: NA

DNA: TGTGCCAGCAGCCGGGACCGGGGGACCTACGAGCAGTACTTC
CDR3: CASSRDRGTYEQYF
D: NA
J: TRBJ2-7
V: TRBV4-2
size: NA

DNA: TGCAGCGTTGCCTTACAGGGACAGGGCACTGAAGCTTTCTTT
CDR3: CSVALQGQGTEAFF
D: TRBD1
J: TRBJ1-1
V: TRBV29-1
size: NA

DNA: TGTGCCAGCAGTCCCTGGCCCTATGGCTACACCTTC
CDR3: CASSPWPYGYTF
D: NA
J: TRBJ1-2
V: TRBV2
size: NA

DNA: TGTGCCAGTAGTCCCGGGAGACGGACTGAAGCTTTCTTT
CDR3: CASSPGRRTEAFF
D: NA
J: TRBJ1-1
V: TRBV19
size: NA

DNA: TGTGCCAGCCAGGGTTTCACAGATACGCAGTATTTT
CDR3: CASQGFTDTQYF
D: NA
J: TRBJ2-3
V: TRBV6-1
size: NA

DNA: TGTGCCTGGAGTGTAACCTCGGACAGATTTTATGGCTACACCTTC
CDR3: CAWSVTSDRFYGYTF
D: NA
J: TRBJ1-2
V: TRBV30
size: NA

DNA: TGTGCCAGCAGGGGGACGGGACATAATGAAAAACTGTTTTTT
CDR3: CASRGTGHNEKLFF
D: NA
J: TRBJ1-4
V: TRBV6-4
size: once

DNA: TGTGCCAGCAGTTTGTTCCGGGCCTACAATGAGCAGTTCTTC
CDR3: CASSLFRAYNEQFF
D: NA
J: TRBJ2-1
V: TRBV28
size: once

DNA: TGTGCCAGCAGTCCCTATAACTATGGCTACACCTTC
CDR3: CASSPYNYGYTF
D: NA
J: TRBJ1-2
V: TRBV6-5
size: NA

DNA: TGTGCCTGGACGAGGCTAGCGGGAGGAGTAGCCGGGGAGCTGTTTTTT
CDR3: CAWTRLAGGVAGELFF
D: TRBD2
J: TRBJ2-2
V: TRBV30
size: NA

DNA: TGTGCCAGTAGGAGGGCGGGAGTATACTCTTTAAACAATGAGCAGTTCTTC
CDR3: CASRRAGVYSLNNEQFF
D: TRBD2
J: TRBJ2-1
V: TRBV19
size: NA

DNA: TGTGCCAGCAGTTACAGGGGTAGGTTAGGCACTGAAGCTTTCTTT
CDR3: CASSYRGRLGTEAFF
D: TRBD1
J: TRBJ1-1
V: TRBV28
size: NA

DNA: TGTGCCAGCAGCTTAGGTAGCGTAGAGACCCAGTACTTC
CDR3: CASSLGSVETQYF
D: NA
J: TRBJ2-5
V: TRBV7-8
size: once

DNA: TGTGCCAGCAGTGAAGCGCGACAGTCAGACATTCAGTACTTC
CDR3: CASSEARQSDIQYF
D: NA
J: TRBJ2-4
V: TRBV2
size: NA

DNA: TGCGCCAGCAGCTCGGGAAGGGCAACTAATGAAAAACTGTTTTTT
CDR3: CASSSGRATNEKLFF
D: NA
J: TRBJ1-4
V: TRBV5-1
size: NA

DNA: TGTGCCAGCACCCCTCTGGGACAGGGGAACCTCATCTCCTACAATGAGCAGTTCTTC
CDR3: CASTPLGQGNLISYNEQFF
D: TRBD1
J: TRBJ2-1
V: TRBV27
size: NA